What follows describes a single T cell receptor (beta chain). These data originate in a study of blood T cell repertoires in COVID-19. Study at large: The study drew acute and convalescent COVID-19 samples from the United States, Italy and Spain.

Germline values: CDR1 KGHSH, CDR2 LQKENI. The length of the CDR3 is 14 residues. V lost 4 bases and J lost 0, with 7 bases in between. Enrollees, roughly 18 to 90 years old, lived in 24 US areas. A PCR-confirmed or clinician-diagnosed COVID-19 case had contacted exposed participants within 2 weeks of entry. Clones were sequenced by immunoSEQ multiplex PCR, and TCRdb holds only the in-frame ones, with some missing. This table holds 60,000 or so clones, roughly two thirds found once. This receptor was taken from an older woman who had been exposed to COVID-19. What was sequenced was PBMCs or T cells enriched from blood (not recorded which). This chain connects TRBV18 to TRBJ1-3; weak D call: TRBD1 (6 bases). The CDR3 region is CASSRQDSGNTIYF. CDR3 nucleotides: TGTGCCAGCTCACGACAGGACTCTGGAAACACCATATATTTT.